The 4 T cell receptor beta chains listed next were all sequenced from one sample in a study of long-term antiretroviral therapy in people with HIV. A v3.0 immunoSEQ assay was performed at survey level. Produced via immunoSEQ multiplex PCR; TCRdb's table is partial and in-frame only. The sample lists some 28,000 clones, roughly 96% seen once, with 8% in the top ten. This specimen consisted of unsorted PBMCs, obtained 6 to 6.5 years after starting antiretroviral therapy. These receptors originate from a man aged 30 to 45 with HIV.

The chain employs TRBV2 and TRBJ2-2, with 14 bases that match TRBD2. CDR3 size: 15 residues. Germline V gene lookup returns CDR1 SNHLY and CDR2 FYNNEI. V lost 5 bases, J lost 6 bases, and 2 bases stayed unmatched. The CDR3 nucleotides are TGTGCCAGCAGTCGGACTAGCGGGAGGTCCGGGGAGCTGTTTTTT. This gives the protein CASSRTSGRSGELFF.

The chain carries TRBV7-9 and TRBJ1-2; 7 bases fit TRBD1. Trimming cost V 3 bases and J 3 bases; bases outside gene matches: 7. This CDR3 comprises 15 residues. Germline V gene data show CDR1 as SEHNR and CDR2 as FQNEAQ (reference sequence). The CDR3 region has the DNA TGTGCCAGCAGCTTGCAGGGGGAAGGCGACTATGGCTACACCTTC. This codes for CASSLQGEGDYGYTF.

The CDR3 spells CASSLLGQGRLETQYF. CDR3 sequence (DNA): TGCGCCAGCAGCCTCCTCGGGCAGGGTAGATTGGAGACCCAGTACTTC. The rearrangement links TRBV5-1 to TRBJ2-5, with D maybe TRBD1 (5 bases). The CDR3 sequence is 16 residues long. CDR1 and CDR2 (germline): SGHRS, YFSETQ. V lost 4 bases and J lost 5, with 21 bases in between.

The CDR3 spells CASSQISTGGVEQYF. For the CDR3, the DNA is TGTGCCAGCAGCCAAATCAGTACAGGGGGCGTCGAGCAGTACTTC. The chain uses TRBV4-2 and TRBJ2-7; TRBD1 matches 9 bases. V trimming: 2 bases; J trimming: 6 bases; junction bases outside the gene matches: 8. CDR1 is LGHNA, CDR2 YNFKEQ, per germline. CDR3 length equals 15 residues.